This T cell receptor (beta chain) is from a study of blood T cell repertoires in COVID-19. Overall study: Samples representing acute and convalescent COVID-19 were sourced from the United States, Italy and Spain. T cells, B-cell-depleted T cells, or PBMCs provided the cDNA or gDNA that served as material.

The CDR3 is made up of 12 amino acids. With 6 bases removed from V and 3 bases from J, the gap between germline ends came to 5 bases. Germline values: CDR1 SNHLY, CDR2 FYNNEI. Only a few counts were recorded for this clone. As processed by the authors: Reference gene primer amplification yielded estimated nucleated cell counts. Generated by immunoSEQ multiplex PCR, the TCRdb table keeps only in-frame clones and is missing some. V, J and clone size were drawn from that table, and D and trimming were deduced from the DNA. Found here are 80,000 to 95,000 clones, about 75% of them singletons; the top ten hold 9.8%.

The chain couples TRBV2 to TRBJ2-2; no clear D gene. The source of this sequence is a woman aged 80 or over with acute or convalescent COVID-19. The source material was peripheral blood. For the CDR3, the DNA is TGTGCCAGCAGATTCTACACCGGGGAGCTGTTTTTT. Its protein is CASRFYTGELFF.